This TCR beta chain was captured by sequencing in a study of cytomegalovirus exposure and HLA in healthy donors. Across the study: Early released data comprised some 91 million unique TCRs from HLA-typed donors.

CDR1 and CDR2 from the germline V gene are MDHEN and SYDVKM. The CDR3 sequence is 15 residues long. With V trimmed by 7 bases and J by 5 bases, 5 bases remained unmatched. It was with 60 Vbeta and 13 Jbeta primers that the PCR ran. Sequenced by immunoSEQ multiplex PCR; TCRdb stores in-frame clones only, minus some. The table includes some 90,000 clones, 70% detected once. The chain has TRBV28 and TRBJ2-5; 15 bases align to TRBD2. Specimen: PBMCs. The receptor was derived from a man aged 45 to 65 in good health and CMV-seronegative. This CDR3 is CASKGLAGGEETQYF. The CDR3 DNA reads as TGTGCCAGCAAGGGACTAGCGGGAGGTGAGGAGACCCAGTACTTC. Combining the CDR3 with reference TRBV28 and TRBJ2-5 gives the whole variable domain DVKVTQSSRYLVKRTGEKVFLECVQDMDHENMFWYRQDPGLGLRLIYFSYDVKMKEKGDIPEGYSVSREKKERFSLILESASTNQTSMYLCASKGLAGGEETQYFGPGTRLLVL.